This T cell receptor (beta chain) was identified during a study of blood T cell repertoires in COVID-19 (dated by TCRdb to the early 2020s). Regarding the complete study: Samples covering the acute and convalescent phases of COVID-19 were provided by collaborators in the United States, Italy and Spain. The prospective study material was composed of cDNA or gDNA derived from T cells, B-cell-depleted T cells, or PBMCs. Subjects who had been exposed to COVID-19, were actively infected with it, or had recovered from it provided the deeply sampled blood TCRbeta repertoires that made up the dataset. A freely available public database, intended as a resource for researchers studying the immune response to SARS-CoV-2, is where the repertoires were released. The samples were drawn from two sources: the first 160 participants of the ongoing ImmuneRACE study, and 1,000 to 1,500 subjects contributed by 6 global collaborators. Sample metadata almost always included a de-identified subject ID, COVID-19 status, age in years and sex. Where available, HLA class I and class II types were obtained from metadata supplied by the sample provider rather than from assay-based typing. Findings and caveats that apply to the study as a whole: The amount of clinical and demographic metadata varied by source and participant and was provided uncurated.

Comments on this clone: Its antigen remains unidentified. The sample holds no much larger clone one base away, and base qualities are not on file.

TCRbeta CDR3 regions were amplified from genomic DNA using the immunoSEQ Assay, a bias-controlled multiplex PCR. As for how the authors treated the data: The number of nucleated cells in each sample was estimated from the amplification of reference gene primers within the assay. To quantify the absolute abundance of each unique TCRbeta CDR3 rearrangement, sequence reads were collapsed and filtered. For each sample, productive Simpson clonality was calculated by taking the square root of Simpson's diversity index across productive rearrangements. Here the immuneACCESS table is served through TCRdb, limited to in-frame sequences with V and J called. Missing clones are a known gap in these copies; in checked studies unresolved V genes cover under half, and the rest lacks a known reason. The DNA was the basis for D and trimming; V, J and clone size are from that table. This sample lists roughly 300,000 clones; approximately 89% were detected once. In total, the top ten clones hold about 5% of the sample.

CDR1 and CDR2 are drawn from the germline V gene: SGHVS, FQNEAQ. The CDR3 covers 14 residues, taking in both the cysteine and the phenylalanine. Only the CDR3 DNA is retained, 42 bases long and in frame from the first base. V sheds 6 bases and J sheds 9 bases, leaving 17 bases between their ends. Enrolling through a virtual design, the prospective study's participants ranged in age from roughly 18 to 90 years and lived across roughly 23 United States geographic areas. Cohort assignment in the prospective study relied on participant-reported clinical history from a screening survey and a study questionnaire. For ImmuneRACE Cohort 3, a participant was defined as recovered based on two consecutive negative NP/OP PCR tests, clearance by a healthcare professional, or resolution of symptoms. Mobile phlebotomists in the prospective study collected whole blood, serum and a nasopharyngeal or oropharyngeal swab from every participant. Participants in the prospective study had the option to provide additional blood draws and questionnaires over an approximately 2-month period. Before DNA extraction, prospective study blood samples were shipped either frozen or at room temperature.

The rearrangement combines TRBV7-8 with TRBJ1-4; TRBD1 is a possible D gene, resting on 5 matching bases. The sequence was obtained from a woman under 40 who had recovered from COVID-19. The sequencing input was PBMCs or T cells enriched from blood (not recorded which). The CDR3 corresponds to CASSLGGGEKKLFF. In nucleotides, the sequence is TGTGCCAGCAGTTTGGGGGGTGGAGAAAAAAAACTGTTTTTT.